This is a list of T cell receptor beta chains from one sample in a study of spatial heterogeneity in lung cancer. TCRdb reanalysed the 5' RACE reads using MiXCR and keeps one entry per CDR3 protein. Of about 21,000 distinct CDR3 sequences listed, about 4.7% were seen once; the top ten hold 7% to 8.5%. The sequencing here drew on PBMCs, taken at surgery. The source of these receptors is a male donor with early-stage non-small cell lung cancer. Both conserved end residues are part of each CDR3.

CDR3,J,V
CASSSWTSGSNEQFF,TRBJ2-1,TRBV12-3/TRBV12-4
CASSFRGTEGELFF,TRBJ2-2,TRBV12-3/TRBV12-4
CASRFSRSRANEQFF,TRBJ2-1,TRBV12-3/TRBV12-4
CASSPGNAYEQYF,TRBJ2-7,TRBV7-3
CASSSLLQGYISVSPLHF,TRBJ1-6,TRBV21-1
CASSLTSTVTDTQYF,TRBJ2-3,TRBV7-3
CASSPGGRGPYNSPLHF,TRBJ1-6,TRBV2
CSARPTGGALGQPQHF,TRBJ1-5,TRBV20-1
CASSAGRYLTEAFF,TRBJ1-1,TRBV7-6
CASSRSGLAGSSSYNEQFF,TRBJ2-1,TRBV11-3
CASSFSGGQETQYF,TRBJ2-5,TRBV9
CASSPLLGDTNEQYF,TRBJ2-7,TRBV18
CASSELGGYTF,TRBJ1-2,TRBV25-1
CASSPNIGWGYTF,TRBJ1-2,TRBV4-3
CASSGQGLNGPQHF,TRBJ1-5,TRBV2
CASSLGHYSNQPQHF,TRBJ1-5,TRBV11-3
CASTEGWGSGEQFF,TRBJ2-1,TRBV4-2
CASSYGGEREQYF,TRBJ2-7,TRBV6-6
CASRRQGHTEAFF,TRBJ1-1,TRBV12-3/TRBV12-4
CAWSVTGVGEQYF,TRBJ2-7,TRBV30
CASSSDQGFGQPQHF,TRBJ1-5,TRBV3-1
CASAGSLWQKEAFF,TRBJ1-1,TRBV6-1
CASSPGSTGARTDTQYF,TRBJ2-3,TRBV7-9
CSVDPGSRNEQYF,TRBJ2-7,TRBV29-1
CSARQTGSWSYGYTF,TRBJ1-2,TRBV20-1
CASSLARGAKGSPLHF,TRBJ1-6,TRBV5-5
CASSSEPGGEKLFF,TRBJ1-4,TRBV7-2
CASDASDGNSPLHF,TRBJ1-6,TRBV19
CASSPGTGGSQPQHF,TRBJ1-5,TRBV6-5
CASAHQAKNIQYF,TRBJ2-4,TRBV6-2/TRBV6-3
CASSAPGLAQYEQYF,TRBJ2-7,TRBV6-5
CASSASSYNEQFF,TRBJ2-1,TRBV11-2
CASTTTGPYNEQFF,TRBJ2-1,TRBV7-9
CSARKRGGSETQYF,TRBJ2-5,TRBV20-1
CSAEGQGRSNQPQHF,TRBJ1-5,TRBV20-1
CASSYGQSSEQYF,TRBJ2-7,TRBV6-6
CASRTLGAGNTEAFF,TRBJ1-1,TRBV27
CASSYPQGRSGFYGYTF,TRBJ1-2,TRBV6-2/TRBV6-3
CASSSPDRESTDTQYF,TRBJ2-3,TRBV7-6
CAWSVQGSRANQPQHF,TRBJ1-5,TRBV30
CASSADTGGSNQPQHF,TRBJ1-5,TRBV7-6
CASSQPSSGSFQETQYF,TRBJ2-5,TRBV4-1
CASSPNRGTLETQYF,TRBJ2-5,TRBV18
CASSSEDGNEKLFF,TRBJ1-4,TRBV7-9
CASSQGGDYGYTF,TRBJ1-2,TRBV5-1
CATEAQGTSGEQYF,TRBJ2-7,TRBV10-3
CATSEAGTGVGEQYF,TRBJ2-7,TRBV24-1
CASLPGTSGSYEQYF,TRBJ2-7,TRBV6-2/TRBV6-3
CASSYSIGALITDTQYF,TRBJ2-3,TRBV6-5
CSVDRAGEQYF,TRBJ2-7,TRBV29-1